The present TCR beta chain was sequenced within a study of cytomegalovirus exposure and HLA in healthy donors. Both 60 Vbeta primers and 13 Jbeta primers went into the PCR. The protocol was immunoSEQ multiplex PCR, while the TCRdb copy is restricted to in-frame clones and leaves out a portion. The table shows about 130,000 clones, with approximately 80% occurring only once. The CDR3 sequence is 16 residues long. Trimming shortened V by 2 bases and J by 1 base, and 14 bases separated the two germline ends. Germline V gene sequence: CDR1 MNHEY, CDR2 SVGAGI. Study-wide results and caveats: Later analysis suggested most CMV-associated TCR beta chains were HLA-restricted. Across HLA loci, a later analysis found differing TCR association rates, with DRB1 most and HLA-C fewest. It was reported that TCR beta sequences correctly inferred the HLA-A and HLA-B alleles for most subjects.

With regard to this clone: Antigen specificity is unknown.

This chain connects TRBV6-5 to TRBJ1-1; D may be TRBD1 (5 bases). The receptor was isolated from a male donor in good health and CMV-seropositive. Sequences were obtained from PBMCs. The DNA for the CDR3 is TGTGCCAGCAGTTACCTTTACCAGGGAAAGAACACTGAAGCTTTCTTT. Translating it yields CASSYLYQGKNTEAFF.